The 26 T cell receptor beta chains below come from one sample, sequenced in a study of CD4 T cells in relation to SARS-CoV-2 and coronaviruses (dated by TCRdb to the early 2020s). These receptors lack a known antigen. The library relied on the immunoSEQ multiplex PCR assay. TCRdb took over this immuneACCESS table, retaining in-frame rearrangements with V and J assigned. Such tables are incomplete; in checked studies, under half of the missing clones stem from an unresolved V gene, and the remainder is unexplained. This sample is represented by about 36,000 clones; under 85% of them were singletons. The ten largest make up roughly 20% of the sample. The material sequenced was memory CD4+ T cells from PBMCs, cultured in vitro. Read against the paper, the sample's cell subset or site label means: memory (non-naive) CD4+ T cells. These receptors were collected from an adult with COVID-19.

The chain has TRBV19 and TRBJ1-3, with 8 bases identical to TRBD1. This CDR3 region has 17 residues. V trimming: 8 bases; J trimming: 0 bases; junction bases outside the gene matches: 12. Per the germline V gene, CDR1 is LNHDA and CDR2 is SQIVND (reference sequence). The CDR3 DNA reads TGTGCCAGTTCGACAGGGGTTGGCAGAGGCTCTGGAAACACCATATATTTT. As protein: CASSTGVGRGSGNTIYF.

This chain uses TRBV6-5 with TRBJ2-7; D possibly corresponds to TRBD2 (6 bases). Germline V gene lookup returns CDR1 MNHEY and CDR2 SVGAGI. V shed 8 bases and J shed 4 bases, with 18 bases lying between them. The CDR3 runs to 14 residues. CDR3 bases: TGTGCCAGCCGTACGGGCGGGACTTCTTACGAGCAGTACTTC. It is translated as CASRTGGTSYEQYF.

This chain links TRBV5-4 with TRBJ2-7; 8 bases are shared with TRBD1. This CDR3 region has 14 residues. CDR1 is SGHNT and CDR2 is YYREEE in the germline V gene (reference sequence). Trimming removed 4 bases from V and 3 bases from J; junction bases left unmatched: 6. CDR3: CASSTDRAGYEQYF. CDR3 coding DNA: TGTGCCAGCAGCACGGACAGGGCGGGCTACGAGCAGTACTTC.

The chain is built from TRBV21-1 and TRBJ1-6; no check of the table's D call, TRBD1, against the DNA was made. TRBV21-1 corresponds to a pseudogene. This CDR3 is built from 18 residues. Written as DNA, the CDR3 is TGTGCCAGCTCTCCTACGGGGGACAGGGGTCCTCCGAATTCACCCCTCCACTTT. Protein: CASSPTGDRGPPNSPLHF.

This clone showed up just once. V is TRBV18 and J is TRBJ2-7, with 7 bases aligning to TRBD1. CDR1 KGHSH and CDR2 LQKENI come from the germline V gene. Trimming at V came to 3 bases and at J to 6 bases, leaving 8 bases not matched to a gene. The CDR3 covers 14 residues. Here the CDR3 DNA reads TGTGCCAGCTCACCCGACAGGGTCCGGGTCGAGCAGTACTTC. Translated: CASSPDRVRVEQYF.

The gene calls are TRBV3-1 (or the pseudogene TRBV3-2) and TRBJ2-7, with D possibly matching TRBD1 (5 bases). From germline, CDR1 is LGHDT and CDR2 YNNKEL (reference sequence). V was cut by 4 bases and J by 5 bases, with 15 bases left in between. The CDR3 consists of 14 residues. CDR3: CASSPQKGLNEQYF. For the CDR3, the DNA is TGTGCCAGCAGCCCCCAGAAGGGGCTTAACGAGCAGTACTTC.

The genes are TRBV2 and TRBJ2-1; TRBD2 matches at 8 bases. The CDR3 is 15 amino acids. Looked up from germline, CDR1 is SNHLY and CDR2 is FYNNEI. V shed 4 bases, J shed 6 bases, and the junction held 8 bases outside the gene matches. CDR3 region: CASSARGGSGNEQFF. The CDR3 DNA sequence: TGTGCCAGCAGTGCCCGGGGGGGGTCCGGCAATGAGCAGTTCTTC.

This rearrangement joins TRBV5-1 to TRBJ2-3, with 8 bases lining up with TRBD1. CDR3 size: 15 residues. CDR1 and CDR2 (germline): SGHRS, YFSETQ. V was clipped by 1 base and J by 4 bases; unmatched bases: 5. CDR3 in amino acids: CASSLSTGGPDTQYF. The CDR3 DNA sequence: TGCGCCAGCAGCTTGAGTACAGGGGGTCCAGATACGCAGTATTTT.

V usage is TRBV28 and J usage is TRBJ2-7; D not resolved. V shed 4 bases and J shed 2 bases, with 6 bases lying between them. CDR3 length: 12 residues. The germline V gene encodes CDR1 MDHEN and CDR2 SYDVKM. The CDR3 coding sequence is TGTGCCAGCAGTTCCCCCACCTACGAGCAGTACTTC. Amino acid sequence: CASSSPTYEQYF.

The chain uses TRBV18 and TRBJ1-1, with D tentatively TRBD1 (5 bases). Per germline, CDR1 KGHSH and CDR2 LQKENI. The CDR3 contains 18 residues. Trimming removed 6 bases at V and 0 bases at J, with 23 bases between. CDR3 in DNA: TGTGCCAGCTCTCCCAGTGGTAGGGGTCGACTTATGAACACTGAAGCTTTCTTT. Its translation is CASSPSGRGRLMNTEAFF.

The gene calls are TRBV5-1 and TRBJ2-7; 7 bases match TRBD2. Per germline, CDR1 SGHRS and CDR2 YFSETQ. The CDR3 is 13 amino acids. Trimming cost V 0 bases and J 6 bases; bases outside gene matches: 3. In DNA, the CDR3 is TGCGCCAGCAGCTTGGGACTAGCAGCCGAGCAGTACTTC. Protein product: CASSLGLAAEQYF.

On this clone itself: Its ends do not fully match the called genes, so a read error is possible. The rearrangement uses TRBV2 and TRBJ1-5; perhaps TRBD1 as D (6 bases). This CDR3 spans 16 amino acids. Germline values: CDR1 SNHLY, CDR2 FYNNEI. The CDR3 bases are TGTGCCAGCAGAGAAGGACAGCTGTATAGCAATCAGCCCCAGCATTTT. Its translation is CASREGQLYSNQPQHF.

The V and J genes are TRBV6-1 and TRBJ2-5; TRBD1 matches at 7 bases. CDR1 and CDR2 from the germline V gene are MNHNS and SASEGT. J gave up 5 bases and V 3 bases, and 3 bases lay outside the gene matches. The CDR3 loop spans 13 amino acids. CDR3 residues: CASSDDRVETQYF. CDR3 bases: TGTGCCAGCAGTGATGACAGGGTTGAGACCCAGTACTTC.

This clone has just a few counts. CDR3 nucleotide sequence: TGTGCCAGCAGCACCCGCCAGGGAGGCGGGGACACCGGGGAGCTGTTTTTT. Residues: CASSTRQGGGDTGELFF. This chain joins TRBV7-9 and TRBJ2-2; D is possibly TRBD2 (6 bases). The germline V gene encodes CDR1 SEHNR and CDR2 FQNEAQ (reference sequence). This CDR3 region has 17 residues. V was shortened by 5 bases and J by 3 bases, with 19 bases between the two germline ends.

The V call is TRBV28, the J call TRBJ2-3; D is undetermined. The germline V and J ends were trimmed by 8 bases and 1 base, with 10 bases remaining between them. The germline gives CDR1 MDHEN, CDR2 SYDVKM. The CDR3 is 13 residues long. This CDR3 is CASEDPGTDTQYF. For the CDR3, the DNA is TGTGCCAGCGAGGATCCGGGCACAGATACGCAGTATTTT.

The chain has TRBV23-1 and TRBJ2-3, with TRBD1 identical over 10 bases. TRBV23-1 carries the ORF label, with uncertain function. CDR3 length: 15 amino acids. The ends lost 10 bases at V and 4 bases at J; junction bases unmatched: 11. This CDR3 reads CAIICGTGVSDTQYF. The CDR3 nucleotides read TGCGCCATCATTTGTGGGACAGGGGTTTCAGATACGCAGTATTTT.

CDR3 in amino acids: CARSYHRQGELDEQFF. The CDR3, as DNA: TGTGCCAGAAGCTATCATAGACAGGGGGAATTGGATGAGCAGTTCTTC. The chain employs TRBV5-3 and TRBJ2-1, with TRBD1 identical over 9 bases. TRBV5-3 is recorded as an ORF, its role being uncertain. V shed 3 bases, J shed 8 bases, and the junction held 12 bases outside the gene matches. The CDR3 loop spans 16 amino acids.

The CDR3 reads CASSEAGTGSHEQFF. CDR3 nucleotides: TGCGCCAGCAGTGAAGCCGGGACAGGGTCGCATGAGCAGTTCTTC. This chain uses TRBV10-2 with TRBJ2-1; 9 nucleotides agree with TRBD1. J lost 8 bases, V lost 3 bases, and 8 bases had no gene match. CDR3 length: 15 residues. Germline CDR1 WSHSY, CDR2 SAAADI.

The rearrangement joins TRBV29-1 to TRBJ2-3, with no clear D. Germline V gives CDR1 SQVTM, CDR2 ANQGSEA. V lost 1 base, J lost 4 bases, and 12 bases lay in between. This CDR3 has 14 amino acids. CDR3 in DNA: TGCAGCGTTGAAGTCTCTTCGTCCCCAGATACGCAGTATTTT. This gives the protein CSVEVSSSPDTQYF.

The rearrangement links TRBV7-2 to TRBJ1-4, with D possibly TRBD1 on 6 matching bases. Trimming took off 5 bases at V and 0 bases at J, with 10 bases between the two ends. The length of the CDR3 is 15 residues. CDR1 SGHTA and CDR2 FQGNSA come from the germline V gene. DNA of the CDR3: TGTGCCAGCAGCCCGAGACAGGCAACTAATGAAAAACTGTTTTTT. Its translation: CASSPRQATNEKLFF.

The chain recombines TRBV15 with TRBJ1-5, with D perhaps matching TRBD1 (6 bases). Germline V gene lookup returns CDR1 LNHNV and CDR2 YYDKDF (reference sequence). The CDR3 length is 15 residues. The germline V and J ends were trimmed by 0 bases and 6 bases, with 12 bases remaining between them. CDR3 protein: CATSREGEGGQPQHF. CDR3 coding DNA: TGTGCCACCAGCAGAGAGGGAGAGGGGGGTCAGCCCCAGCATTTT.

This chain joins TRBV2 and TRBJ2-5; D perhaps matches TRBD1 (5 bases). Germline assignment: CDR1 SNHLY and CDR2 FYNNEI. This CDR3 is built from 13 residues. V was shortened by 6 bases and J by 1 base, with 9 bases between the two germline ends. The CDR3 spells CASRGHSQETQYF. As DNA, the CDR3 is TGTGCCAGCAGAGGACATTCCCAAGAGACCCAGTACTTC.

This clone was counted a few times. CDR3 in DNA: TGTGCCAGCAGCTTTACCCGGGAGGGATACAATGAGCAGTTCTTC. As protein: CASSFTREGYNEQFF. The V and J genes are TRBV7-3 and TRBJ2-1; TRBD2 agrees at 8 bases. From germline, CDR1 is SGHTA and CDR2 FQGTGA. The V segment lost 3 bases and the J segment 4 bases; nucleotides outside the gene matches: 5. The CDR3 has 15 residues. The full variable domain, in which reference TRBV7-3 and TRBJ2-1 provide the parts outside the CDR3, is GAGVSQTPSNKVTEKGKYVELRCDPISGHTALYWYRQSLGQGPEFLIYFQGTGAADDSGLPNDRFFAVRPEGSVSTLKIQRTERGDSAVYLCASSFTREGYNEQFFGPGTRLTVL.

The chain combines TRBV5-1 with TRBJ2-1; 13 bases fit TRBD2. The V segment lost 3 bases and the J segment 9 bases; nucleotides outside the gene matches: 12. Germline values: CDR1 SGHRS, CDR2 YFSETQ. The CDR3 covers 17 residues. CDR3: CASSSGLAGRLYGEQFF. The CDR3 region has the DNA TGCGCCAGCAGCTCGGGACTAGCGGGAAGGCTCTACGGTGAGCAGTTCTTC.

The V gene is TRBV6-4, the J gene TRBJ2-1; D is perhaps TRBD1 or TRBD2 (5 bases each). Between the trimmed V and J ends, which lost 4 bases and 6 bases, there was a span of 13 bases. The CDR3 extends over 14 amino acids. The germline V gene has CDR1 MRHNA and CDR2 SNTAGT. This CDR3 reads CASSVGGEGNEQFF. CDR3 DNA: TGTGCCAGCAGTGTTGGGGGAGAGGGCAATGAGCAGTTCTTC.

The CDR3 bases are TGTGCAAGTCGCTCGAGACTTTCCCGAGGGGATACGCAGTATTTT. It is translated as CASRSRLSRGDTQYF. V and J are TRBV12-2 and TRBJ2-3; the D call TRBD2 from the table was never checked on the DNA. TRBV12-2 represents a pseudogene. The CDR3 sequence is 15 residues long.